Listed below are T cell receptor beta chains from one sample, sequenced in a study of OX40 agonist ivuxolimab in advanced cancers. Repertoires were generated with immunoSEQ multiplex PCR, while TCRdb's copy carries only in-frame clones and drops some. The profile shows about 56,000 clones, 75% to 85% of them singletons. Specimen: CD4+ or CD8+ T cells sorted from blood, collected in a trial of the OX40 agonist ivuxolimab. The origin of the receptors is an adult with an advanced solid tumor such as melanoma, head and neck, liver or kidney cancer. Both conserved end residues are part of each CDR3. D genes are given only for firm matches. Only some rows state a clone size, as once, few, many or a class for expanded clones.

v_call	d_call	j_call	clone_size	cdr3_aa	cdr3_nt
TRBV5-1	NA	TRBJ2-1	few	CASSAGLGGRNEQFF	TGCGCCAGCAGCGCGGGACTTGGAGGTAGGAATGAGCAGTTCTTC
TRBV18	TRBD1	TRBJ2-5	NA	CASSPNRGKSETQYF	TGTGCCAGCTCGCCTAACAGGGGGAAGTCGGAGACCCAGTACTTC
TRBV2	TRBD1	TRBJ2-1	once	CASSEQGALDEQFF	TGTGCCAGCAGTGAACAGGGGGCCCTTGACGAGCAGTTCTTC
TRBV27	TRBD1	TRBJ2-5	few	CASSLYRGREGETQYF	TGTGCCAGCAGTTTATACAGGGGGCGCGAGGGAGAGACCCAGTACTTC
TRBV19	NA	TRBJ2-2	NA	CASSTGGVYTGELFF	TGTGCCAGTAGTACTGGGGGCGTGTACACCGGGGAGCTGTTTTTT
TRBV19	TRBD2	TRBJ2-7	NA	CASSSWTSGNYEQYF	TGTGCCAGTAGTTCGTGGACTAGCGGGAACTACGAGCAGTACTTC
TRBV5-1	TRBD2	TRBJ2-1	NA	CASGSRTSGNNEQFF	TGCGCCAGCGGGAGCCGGACTAGCGGAAACAATGAGCAGTTCTTC
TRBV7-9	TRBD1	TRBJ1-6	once	CASSSGTVYNSPLHF	TGTGCCAGCAGCTCAGGGACAGTTTATAATTCACCCCTCCACTTT
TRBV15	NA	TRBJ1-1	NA	CATSRGGGPTEAFF	TGTGCCACCAGCAGGGGAGGGGGGCCCACTGAAGCTTTCTTT
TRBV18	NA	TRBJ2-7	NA	CASSPAGGRSSEQYF	TGTGCCAGCTCACCGGCCGGGGGCAGGAGTAGTGAGCAGTACTTC
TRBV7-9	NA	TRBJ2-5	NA	CASSSWGPQETQYF	TGTGCCAGCAGCTCATGGGGGCCCCAAGAGACCCAGTACTTC
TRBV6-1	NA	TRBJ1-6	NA	CASIRTGNSPLHF	TGTGCCAGCATTCGGACGGGAAATTCACCCCTCCACTTT
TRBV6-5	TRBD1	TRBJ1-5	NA	CASSVQGGAQPQHF	TGTGCCAGCAGTGTTCAAGGGGGCGCGCAGCCCCAGCATTTT
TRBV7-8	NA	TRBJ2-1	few	CASSYRTLSTYNEQFF	TGTGCCAGCAGCTACCGGACCCTTTCAACCTACAATGAGCAGTTCTTC
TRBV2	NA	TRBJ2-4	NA	CASGVSLDIQYF	TGTGCCAGCGGAGTATCCTTAGACATTCAGTACTTC
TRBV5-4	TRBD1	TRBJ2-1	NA	CASRSNRGESYNEQFF	TGTGCCAGCAGATCCAACAGGGGGGAGTCCTACAATGAGCAGTTCTTC
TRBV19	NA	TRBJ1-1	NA	CASSLGGVSEAFF	TGTGCCAGTAGTTTGGGAGGGGTTTCTGAAGCTTTCTTT
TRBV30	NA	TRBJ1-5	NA	CAWSVTGGLGNQPQHF	TGTGCCTGGAGTGTAACTGGGGGTTTGGGCAATCAGCCCCAGCATTTT
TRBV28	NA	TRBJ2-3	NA	CASSLFQDTQYF	TGTGCCAGCAGTTTATTCCAAGATACGCAGTATTTT
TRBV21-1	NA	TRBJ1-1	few	CASSSRGGNTEAFF	TGTGCCAGCAGCTCCCGAGGGGGGAACACTGAAGCTTTCTTT
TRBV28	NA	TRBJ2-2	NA	CASSSHLGSTGTGELFF	TGTGCCAGCAGTTCGCACCTAGGGAGCACGGGAACCGGGGAGCTGTTTTTT
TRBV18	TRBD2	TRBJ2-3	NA	CASLKAGGRTDTQYF	TGTGCCAGCCTTAAGGCGGGAGGTCGTACAGATACGCAGTATTTT
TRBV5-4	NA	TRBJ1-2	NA	CASSLSARGSGYTF	TGTGCCAGCAGCTTATCCGCCCGGGGCTCTGGCTACACCTTC
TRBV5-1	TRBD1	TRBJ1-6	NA	CASSSSGQGASPLHF	TGCGCCAGCAGCTCCTCGGGACAGGGGGCTTCACCCCTCCACTTT
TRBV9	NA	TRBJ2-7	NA	CASSVGKLFTDEQYF	TGTGCCAGCAGCGTAGGGAAATTATTCACCGACGAGCAGTACTTC
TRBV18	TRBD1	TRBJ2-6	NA	CASSPLGQLSGANVLTF	TGTGCCAGCTCACCATTGGGACAGCTAAGTGGGGCCAACGTCCTGACTTTC
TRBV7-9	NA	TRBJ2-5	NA	CASRKGTNSETQYF	TGTGCCAGCAGAAAAGGGACGAACTCAGAGACCCAGTACTTC
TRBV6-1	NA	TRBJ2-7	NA	CASSPSYEQYF	TGTGCCAGCAGTCCAAGCTACGAGCAGTACTTC
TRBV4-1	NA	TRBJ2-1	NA	CASSQDPNRPANEQFF	TGCGCCAGCAGCCAAGATCCAAACAGGCCGGCCAATGAGCAGTTCTTC